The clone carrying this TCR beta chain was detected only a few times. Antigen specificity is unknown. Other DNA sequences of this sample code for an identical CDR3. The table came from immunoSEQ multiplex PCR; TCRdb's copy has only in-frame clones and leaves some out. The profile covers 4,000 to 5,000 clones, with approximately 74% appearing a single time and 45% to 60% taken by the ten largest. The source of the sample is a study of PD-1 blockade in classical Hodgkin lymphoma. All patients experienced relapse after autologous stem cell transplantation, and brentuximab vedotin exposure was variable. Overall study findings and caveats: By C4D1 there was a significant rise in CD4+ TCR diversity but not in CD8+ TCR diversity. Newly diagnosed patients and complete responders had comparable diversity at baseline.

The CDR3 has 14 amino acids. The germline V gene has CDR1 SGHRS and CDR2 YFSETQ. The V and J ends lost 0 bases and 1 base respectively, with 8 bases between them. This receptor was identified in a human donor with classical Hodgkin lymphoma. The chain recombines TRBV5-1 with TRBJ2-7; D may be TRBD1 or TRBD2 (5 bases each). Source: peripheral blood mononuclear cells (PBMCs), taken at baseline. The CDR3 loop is CASSLAGGSYEQYF. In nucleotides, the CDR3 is TGCGCCAGCAGCTTGGCTGGGGGTTCCTACGAGCAGTACTTC.